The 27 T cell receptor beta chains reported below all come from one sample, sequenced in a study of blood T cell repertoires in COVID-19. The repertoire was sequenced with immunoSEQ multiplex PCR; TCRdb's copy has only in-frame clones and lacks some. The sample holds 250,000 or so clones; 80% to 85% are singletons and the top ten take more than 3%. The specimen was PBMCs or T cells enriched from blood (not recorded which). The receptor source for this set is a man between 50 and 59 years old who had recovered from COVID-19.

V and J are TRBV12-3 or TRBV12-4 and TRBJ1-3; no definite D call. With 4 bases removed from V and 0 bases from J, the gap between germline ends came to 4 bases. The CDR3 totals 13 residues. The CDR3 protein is CASSSTSGNTIYF. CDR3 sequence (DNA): TGTGCCAGCAGTTCTACCTCTGGAAACACCATATATTTT.

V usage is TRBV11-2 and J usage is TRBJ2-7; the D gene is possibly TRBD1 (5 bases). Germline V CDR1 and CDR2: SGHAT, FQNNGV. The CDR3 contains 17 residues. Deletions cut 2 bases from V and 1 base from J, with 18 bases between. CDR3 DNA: TGTGCCAGCAGCTTAATCTTACGGACAACTCGATCCTACGAGCAGTACTTC. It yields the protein CASSLILRTTRSYEQYF.

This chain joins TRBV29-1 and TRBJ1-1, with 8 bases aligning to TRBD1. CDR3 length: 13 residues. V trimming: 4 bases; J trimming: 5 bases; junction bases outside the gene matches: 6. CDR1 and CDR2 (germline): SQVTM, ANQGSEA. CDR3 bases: TGCAGCGTTGTGAAGACAGGGGAGACTGAAGCTTTCTTT. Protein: CSVVKTGETEAFF.

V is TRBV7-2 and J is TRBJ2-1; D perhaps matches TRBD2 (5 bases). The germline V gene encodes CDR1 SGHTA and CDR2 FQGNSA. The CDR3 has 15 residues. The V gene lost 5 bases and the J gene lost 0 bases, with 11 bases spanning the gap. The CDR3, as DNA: TGTGCCAGCAGCACCGGACTGAGCTCCTACAATGAGCAGTTCTTC. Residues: CASSTGLSSYNEQFF. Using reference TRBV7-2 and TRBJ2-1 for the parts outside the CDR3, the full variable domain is GAGVSQSPSNKVTEKGKDVELRCDPISGHTALYWYRQSLGQGLEFLIYFQGNSAPDKSGLPSDRFSAERTGGSVSTLTIQRTQQEDSAVYLCASSTGLSSYNEQFFGPGTRLTVL.

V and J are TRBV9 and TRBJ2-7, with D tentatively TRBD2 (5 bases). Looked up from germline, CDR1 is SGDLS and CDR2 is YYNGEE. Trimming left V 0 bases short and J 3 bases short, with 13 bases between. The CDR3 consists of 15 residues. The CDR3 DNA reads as TGTGCCAGCAGCGTAGATTCAGGACTGAACTACGAGCAGTACTTC. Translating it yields CASSVDSGLNYEQYF.

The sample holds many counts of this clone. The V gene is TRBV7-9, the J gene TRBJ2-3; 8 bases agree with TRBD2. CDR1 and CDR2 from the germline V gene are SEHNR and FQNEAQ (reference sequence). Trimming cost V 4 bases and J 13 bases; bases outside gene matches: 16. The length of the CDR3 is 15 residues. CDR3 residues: CASSSTAAGGGGKYF. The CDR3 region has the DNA TGTGCCAGCAGCTCCACCGCCGCTGGTGGCGGGGGGAAGTATTTT. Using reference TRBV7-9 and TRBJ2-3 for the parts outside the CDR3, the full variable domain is DTGVSQNPRHKITKRGQNVTFRCDPISEHNRLYWYRQTLGQGPEFLTYFQNEAQLEKSRLLSDRFSAERPKGSFSTLEIQRTEQGDSAMYLCASSSTAAGGGGKYFGPGTRLTVL.

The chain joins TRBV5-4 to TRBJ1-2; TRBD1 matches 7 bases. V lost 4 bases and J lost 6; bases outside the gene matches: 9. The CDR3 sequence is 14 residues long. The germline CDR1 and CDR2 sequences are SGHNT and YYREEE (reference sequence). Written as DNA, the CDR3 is TGTGCCAGCAGCCCAGACAGGGTGATCGATGGCTACACCTTC. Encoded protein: CASSPDRVIDGYTF.

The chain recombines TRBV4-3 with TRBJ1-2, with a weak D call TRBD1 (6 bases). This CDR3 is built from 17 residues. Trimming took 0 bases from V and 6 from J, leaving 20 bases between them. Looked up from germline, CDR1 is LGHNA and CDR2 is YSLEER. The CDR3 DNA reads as TGCGCCAGCAGCCAAGATGCCGCGACAGGAGGTTTTAATGGCTACACCTTC. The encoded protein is CASSQDAATGGFNGYTF.

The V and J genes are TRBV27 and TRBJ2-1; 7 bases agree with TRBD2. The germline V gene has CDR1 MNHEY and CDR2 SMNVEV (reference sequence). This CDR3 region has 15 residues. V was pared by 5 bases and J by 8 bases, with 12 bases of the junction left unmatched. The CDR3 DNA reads TGTGCCAGCAGTCTCCAAGCGGGGCCGGGGTATGAGCAGTTCTTC. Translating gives CASSLQAGPGYEQFF.

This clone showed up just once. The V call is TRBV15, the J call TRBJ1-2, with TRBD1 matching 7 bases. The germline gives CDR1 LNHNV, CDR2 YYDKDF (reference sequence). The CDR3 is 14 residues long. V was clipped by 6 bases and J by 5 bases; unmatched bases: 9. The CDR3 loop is CATSPNRGIYGYTF. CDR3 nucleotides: TGTGCCACCAGTCCAAACAGGGGAATATATGGCTACACCTTC.

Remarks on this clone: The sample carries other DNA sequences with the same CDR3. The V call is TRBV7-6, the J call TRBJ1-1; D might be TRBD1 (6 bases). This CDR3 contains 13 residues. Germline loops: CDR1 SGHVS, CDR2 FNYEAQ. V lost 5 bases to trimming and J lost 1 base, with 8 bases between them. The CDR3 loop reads CASSRQENTEAFF. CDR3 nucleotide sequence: TGTGCCAGCAGCCGACAGGAGAACACTGAAGCTTTCTTT.

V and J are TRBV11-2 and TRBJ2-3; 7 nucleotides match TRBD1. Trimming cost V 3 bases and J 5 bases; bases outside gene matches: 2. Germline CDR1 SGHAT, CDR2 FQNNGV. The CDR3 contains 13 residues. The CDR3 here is CASSFTGVDTQYF. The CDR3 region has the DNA TGTGCCAGCAGCTTTACAGGGGTAGATACGCAGTATTTT.

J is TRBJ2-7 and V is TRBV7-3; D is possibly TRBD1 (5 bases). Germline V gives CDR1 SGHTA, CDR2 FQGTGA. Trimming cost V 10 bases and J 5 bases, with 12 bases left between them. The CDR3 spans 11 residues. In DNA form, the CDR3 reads TGTGCCAATCAGACAGTCCACGAGCAGTACTTC. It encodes CANQTVHEQYF.

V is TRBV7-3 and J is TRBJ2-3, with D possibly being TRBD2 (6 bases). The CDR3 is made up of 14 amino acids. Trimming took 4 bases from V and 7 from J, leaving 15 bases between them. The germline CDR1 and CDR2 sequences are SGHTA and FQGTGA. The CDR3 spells CASSSGLMGYTQYF. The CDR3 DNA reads TGTGCCAGCAGCTCGGGACTTATGGGATATACGCAGTATTTT.

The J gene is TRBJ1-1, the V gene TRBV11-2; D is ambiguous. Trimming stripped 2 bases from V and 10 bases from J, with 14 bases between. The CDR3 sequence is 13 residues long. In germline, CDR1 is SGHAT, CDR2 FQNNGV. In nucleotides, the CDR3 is TGTGCCAGCAGCTTAAGTAATCTTGGGAGAGCTTTCTTT. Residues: CASSLSNLGRAFF.

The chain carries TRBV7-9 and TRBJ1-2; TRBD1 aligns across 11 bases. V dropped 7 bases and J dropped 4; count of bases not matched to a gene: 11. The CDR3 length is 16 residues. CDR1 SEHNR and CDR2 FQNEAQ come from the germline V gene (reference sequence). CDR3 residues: CASTLIRTGGVYGYTF. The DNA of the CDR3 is TGTGCCAGCACCCTAATCCGGACAGGGGGCGTCTATGGCTACACCTTC.

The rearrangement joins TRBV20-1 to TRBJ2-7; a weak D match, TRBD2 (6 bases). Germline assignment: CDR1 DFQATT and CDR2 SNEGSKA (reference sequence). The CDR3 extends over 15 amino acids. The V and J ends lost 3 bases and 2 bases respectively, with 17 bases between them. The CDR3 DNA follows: TGCAGTGCTAGTTGGGCGTGGGAGGCGGCCTACGAGCAGTACTTC. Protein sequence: CSASWAWEAAYEQYF.

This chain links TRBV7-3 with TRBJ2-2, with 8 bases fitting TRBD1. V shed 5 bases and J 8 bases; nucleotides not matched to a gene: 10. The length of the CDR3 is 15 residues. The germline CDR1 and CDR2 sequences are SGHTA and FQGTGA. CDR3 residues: CASSPWTGTGGELFF. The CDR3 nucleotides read TGTGCCAGCAGCCCTTGGACAGGGACGGGAGGGGAGCTGTTTTTT.

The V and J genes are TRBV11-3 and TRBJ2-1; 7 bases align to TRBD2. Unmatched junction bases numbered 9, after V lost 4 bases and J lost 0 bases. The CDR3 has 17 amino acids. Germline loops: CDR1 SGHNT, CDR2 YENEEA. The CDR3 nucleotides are TGTGCCAGCAGCTCCCGGGGGGTAGCGTCCTCCTACAATGAGCAGTTCTTC. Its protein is CASSSRGVASSYNEQFF.

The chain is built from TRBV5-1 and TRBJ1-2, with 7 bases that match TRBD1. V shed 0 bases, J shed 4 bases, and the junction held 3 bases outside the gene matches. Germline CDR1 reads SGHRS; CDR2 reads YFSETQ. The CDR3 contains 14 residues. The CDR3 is CASSLDRGPYGYTF. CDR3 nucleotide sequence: TGCGCCAGCAGCTTGGACAGGGGCCCCTATGGCTACACCTTC. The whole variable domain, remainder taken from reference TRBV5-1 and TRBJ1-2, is KAGVTQTPRYLIKTRGQQVTLSCSPISGHRSVSWYQQTPGQGLQFLFEYFSETQRNKGNFPGRFSGRQFSNSRSEMNVSTLELGDSALYLCASSLDRGPYGYTFGSGTRLTVV.

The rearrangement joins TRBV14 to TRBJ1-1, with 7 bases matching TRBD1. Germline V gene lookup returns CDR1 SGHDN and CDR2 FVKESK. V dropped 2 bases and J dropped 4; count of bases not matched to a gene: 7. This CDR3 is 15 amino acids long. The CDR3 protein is CASSQLAGGGTEAFF. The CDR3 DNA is TGTGCCAGCAGCCAACTCGCAGGGGGAGGCACTGAAGCTTTCTTT. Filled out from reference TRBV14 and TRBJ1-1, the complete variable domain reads EAGVTQFPSHSVIEKGQTVTLRCDPISGHDNLYWYRRVMGKEIKFLLHFVKESKQDESGMPNNRFLAERTGGTYSTLKVQPAELEDSGVYFCASSQLAGGGTEAFFGQGTRLTVV.

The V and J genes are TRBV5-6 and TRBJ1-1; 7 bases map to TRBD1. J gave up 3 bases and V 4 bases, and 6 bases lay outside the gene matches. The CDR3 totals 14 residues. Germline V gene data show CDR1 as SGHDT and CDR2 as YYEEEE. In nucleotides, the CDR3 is TGTGCCAGCAGCCCGGGGCAGGGGGACACTGAAGCTTTCTTT. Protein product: CASSPGQGDTEAFF.

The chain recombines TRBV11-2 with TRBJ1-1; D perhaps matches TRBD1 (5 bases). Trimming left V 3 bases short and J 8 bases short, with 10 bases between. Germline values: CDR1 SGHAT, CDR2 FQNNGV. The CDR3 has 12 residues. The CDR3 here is CASSFQRGEAFF. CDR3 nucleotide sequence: TGTGCCAGCAGCTTTCAAAGGGGAGAAGCTTTCTTT. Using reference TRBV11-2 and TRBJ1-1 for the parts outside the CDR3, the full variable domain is EAGVAQSPRYKIIEKRQSVAFWCNPISGHATLYWYQQILGQGPKLLIQFQNNGVVDDSQLPKDRFSAERLKGVDSTLKIQPAKLEDSAVYLCASSFQRGEAFFGQGTRLTVV.

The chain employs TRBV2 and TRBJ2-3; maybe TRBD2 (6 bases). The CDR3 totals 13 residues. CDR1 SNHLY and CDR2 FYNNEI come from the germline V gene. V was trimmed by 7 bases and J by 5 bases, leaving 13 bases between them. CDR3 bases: TGTGCCAGCACCCAGCGGGCTAAAGATACGCAGTATTTT. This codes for CASTQRAKDTQYF.

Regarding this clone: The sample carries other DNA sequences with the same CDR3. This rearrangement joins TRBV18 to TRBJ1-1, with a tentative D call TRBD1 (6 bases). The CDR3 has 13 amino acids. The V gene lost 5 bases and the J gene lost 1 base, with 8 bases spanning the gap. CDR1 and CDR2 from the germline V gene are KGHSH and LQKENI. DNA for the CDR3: TGTGCCAGCTCATCGGGACAGAACACTGAAGCTTTCTTT. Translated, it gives CASSSGQNTEAFF.

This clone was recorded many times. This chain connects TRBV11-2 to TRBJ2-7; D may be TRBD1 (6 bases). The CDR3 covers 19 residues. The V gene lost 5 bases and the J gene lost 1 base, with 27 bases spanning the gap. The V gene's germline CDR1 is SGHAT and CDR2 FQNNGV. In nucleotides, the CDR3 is TGTGCCAGCAGCCCCGACCCTATTTGGTCAGGGGATATGTCCTACGAGCAGTACTTC. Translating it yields CASSPDPIWSGDMSYEQYF.

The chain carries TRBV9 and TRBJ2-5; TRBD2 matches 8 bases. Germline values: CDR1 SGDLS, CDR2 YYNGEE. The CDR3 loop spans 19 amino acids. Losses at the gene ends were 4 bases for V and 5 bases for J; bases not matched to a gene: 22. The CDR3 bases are TGTGCCAGCAGCCCCAGCGGGGGCGGGGGCGCCTCTTATTTGGAGACCCAGTACTTC. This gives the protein CASSPSGGGGASYLETQYF.